These T cell receptor beta chains were read from a single sample in a study of PD-1 blockade in classical Hodgkin lymphoma. Assay used: immunoSEQ multiplex PCR; TCRdb lists only in-frame clones, some missing. The sample consists of 34,000 or so clones, about 94% of them appearing once. The starting material was CD4+ T cells from blood, obtained before the fourth cycle of nivolumab. All receptors come from a human donor with classical Hodgkin lymphoma. The CDR3 runs from the conserved cysteine through the conserved F or W. D genes are given only for firm matches. Where a row states a size, it is once, few, many or the class of an expanded clone; other rows omit it.

d_call: TRBD2; v_call: TRBV4-1; clone_size: NA; j_call: TRBJ2-3; cdr3_aa: CASSHGLAGGLTSTDTQYF; cdr3_nt: TGCGCCAGCAGCCACGGACTAGCGGGTGGGCTGACTAGCACAGATACGCAGTATTTT
d_call: TRBD1; v_call: TRBV23-1; clone_size: NA; j_call: TRBJ2-7; cdr3_aa: CATTYRGRYLFWGIGEQYF; cdr3_nt: TGCGCCACCACATACAGGGGTCGCTATCTGTTCTGGGGGATCGGCGAGCAGTACTTC
d_call: NA; v_call: TRBV19; clone_size: once; j_call: TRBJ2-7; cdr3_aa: CASSMQGGRLYEQYF; cdr3_nt: TGTGCCAGTAGTATGCAGGGCGGAAGGCTCTACGAGCAGTACTTC
d_call: TRBD2; v_call: TRBV29-1; clone_size: NA; j_call: TRBJ2-3; cdr3_aa: CSAEPWLAGDTDTQYF; cdr3_nt: TGCAGCGCCGAACCGTGGCTAGCGGGAGACACAGATACGCAGTATTTT
d_call: NA; v_call: TRBV11-2; clone_size: NA; j_call: TRBJ1-3; cdr3_aa: CASSLGTFLGNTIYF; cdr3_nt: TGTGCCAGCAGCTTGGGAACCTTTCTGGGAAACACCATATATTTT
d_call: TRBD2; v_call: TRBV4-2; clone_size: NA; j_call: TRBJ2-1; cdr3_aa: CASSQGERGYNEQFF; cdr3_nt: TGTGCCAGCAGCCAAGGAGAGCGGGGCTACAATGAGCAGTTCTTC
d_call: NA; v_call: TRBV7-9; clone_size: NA; j_call: TRBJ2-3; cdr3_aa: CASIPTEGPPTDTQYF; cdr3_nt: TGTGCCAGCATCCCCACGGAGGGCCCCCCCACAGATACGCAGTATTTT
d_call: TRBD1; v_call: TRBV10-3; clone_size: NA; j_call: TRBJ1-2; cdr3_aa: CAISTGTGLYGYTF; cdr3_nt: TGTGCCATCAGCACCGGGACAGGGCTCTATGGCTACACCTTC
d_call: NA; v_call: TRBV7-9; clone_size: NA; j_call: TRBJ2-7; cdr3_aa: CASSLGGMTYEQYF; cdr3_nt: TGTGCCAGCAGCTTAGGCGGAATGACCTACGAGCAGTACTTC
d_call: NA; v_call: TRBV6-6; clone_size: NA; j_call: TRBJ1-1; cdr3_aa: CASSWSVVNTEAFF; cdr3_nt: TGTGCCAGCAGTTGGAGTGTAGTGAACACTGAAGCTTTCTTT
d_call: NA; v_call: TRBV30; clone_size: NA; j_call: TRBJ1-5; cdr3_aa: CAWSVTGAHSQPQHF; cdr3_nt: TGTGCCTGGAGTGTAACTGGGGCCCACTCTCAGCCCCAGCATTTT
d_call: TRBD1; v_call: TRBV5-1; clone_size: NA; j_call: TRBJ1-2; cdr3_aa: CASSLTGVGDYGYTF; cdr3_nt: TGCGCCAGCAGCTTGACAGGGGTTGGGGACTATGGCTACACCTTC
d_call: TRBD1; v_call: TRBV28; clone_size: NA; j_call: TRBJ1-1; cdr3_aa: CGTGGAPRAFF; cdr3_nt: TGTGGAACAGGGGGCGCCCCTCGAGCTTTCTTT
d_call: TRBD1; v_call: TRBV9; clone_size: NA; j_call: TRBJ1-1; cdr3_aa: CASSVVGQVPAFF; cdr3_nt: TGTGCCAGCAGCGTAGTGGGACAGGTCCCAGCTTTCTTT
d_call: TRBD1; v_call: TRBV9; clone_size: NA; j_call: TRBJ1-2; cdr3_aa: CASSVGPGTGSIGYGYTF; cdr3_nt: TGTGCCAGCAGCGTGGGTCCCGGGACAGGGAGCATAGGGTATGGCTACACCTTC
d_call: NA; v_call: TRBV5-5; clone_size: once; j_call: TRBJ1-3; cdr3_aa: CASSVLLGGSSGNTIYF; cdr3_nt: TGTGCCAGCAGCGTACTGCTAGGCGGGTCTTCTGGAAACACCATATATTTT
d_call: NA; v_call: TRBV19; clone_size: NA; j_call: TRBJ1-2; cdr3_aa: CASSSTASSSIYGYTF; cdr3_nt: TGTGCCAGTAGTTCCACAGCTTCCTCCTCGATTTATGGCTACACCTTC
d_call: NA; v_call: TRBV19; clone_size: NA; j_call: TRBJ2-3; cdr3_aa: CASSPRGQGTTSRTDTQYF; cdr3_nt: TGTGCCAGTAGTCCAAGGGGTCAGGGTACGACCTCTCGCACAGATACGCAGTATTTT
d_call: NA; v_call: TRBV28; clone_size: NA; j_call: TRBJ2-7; cdr3_aa: CASSSPYEQYF; cdr3_nt: TGTGCCAGCAGTTCCCCCTACGAGCAGTACTTC
d_call: TRBD1; v_call: TRBV13; clone_size: NA; j_call: TRBJ2-5; cdr3_aa: CASSIGGQRQETQYF; cdr3_nt: TGTGCCAGCAGTATAGGGGGACAGAGACAAGAGACCCAGTACTTC
d_call: NA; v_call: TRBV27; clone_size: NA; j_call: TRBJ2-7; cdr3_aa: CASSLLQGPYEQYF; cdr3_nt: TGTGCCAGCAGTCTCCTACAGGGCCCCTACGAGCAGTACTTC
d_call: NA; v_call: TRBV6-1; clone_size: NA; j_call: TRBJ2-2; cdr3_aa: CASSSQGEGTGELFF; cdr3_nt: TGTGCCAGCAGTTCCCAGGGAGAGGGCACCGGGGAGCTGTTTTTT
d_call: NA; v_call: TRBV6-5; clone_size: NA; j_call: TRBJ2-7; cdr3_aa: CASSYSPGSAEQYF; cdr3_nt: TGTGCCAGCAGTTACTCCCCCGGGTCGGCCGAGCAGTACTTC
d_call: TRBD2; v_call: TRBV19; clone_size: NA; j_call: TRBJ2-7; cdr3_aa: CASSLGVAGGYEQYF; cdr3_nt: TGTGCCAGTAGTCTTGGGGTAGCGGGAGGCTACGAGCAGTACTTC
d_call: NA; v_call: TRBV11-2; clone_size: once; j_call: TRBJ2-1; cdr3_aa: CASSLRVRTYTYNEQFF; cdr3_nt: TGTGCCAGCAGCTTAAGGGTGAGGACTTATACATACAATGAGCAGTTCTTC
d_call: NA; v_call: TRBV14; clone_size: NA; j_call: TRBJ2-7; cdr3_aa: CASSQEWRLGPFYEQYF; cdr3_nt: TGTGCCAGCAGCCAAGAATGGCGACTGGGACCCTTCTACGAGCAGTACTTC
d_call: TRBD2; v_call: TRBV6-1; clone_size: NA; j_call: TRBJ2-1; cdr3_aa: CASSEAGVISSGSLYNEQFF; cdr3_nt: TGTGCCAGCAGTGAAGCCGGGGTGATATCTAGCGGGAGTCTCTACAATGAGCAGTTCTTC
d_call: NA; v_call: TRBV5-1; clone_size: NA; j_call: TRBJ2-5; cdr3_aa: CASSLTSGAGRGETQYF; cdr3_nt: TGCGCCAGCAGCTTGACATCCGGGGCGGGACGGGGAGAGACCCAGTACTTC
d_call: TRBD1; v_call: TRBV6-5; clone_size: NA; j_call: TRBJ1-2; cdr3_aa: CASSYWTGGGYTF; cdr3_nt: TGTGCCAGCAGTTACTGGACAGGAGGGGGCTACACCTTC
d_call: NA; v_call: TRBV5-6; clone_size: few; j_call: TRBJ1-1; cdr3_aa: CASSLYSRQNTEAFF; cdr3_nt: TGTGCCAGCAGCTTGTATTCGCGACAGAACACTGAAGCTTTCTTT
d_call: NA; v_call: TRBV7-9; clone_size: NA; j_call: TRBJ2-1; cdr3_aa: CASSPGTTYNEQFF; cdr3_nt: TGTGCCAGCAGCCCCGGGACAACCTACAATGAGCAGTTCTTC